The TCR beta chain described here comes from a study of cytomegalovirus exposure and HLA in healthy donors. It was with 60 Vbeta and 13 Jbeta primers that the PCR ran. Profiling relied on immunoSEQ multiplex PCR, and the TCRdb table lists in-frame clones only, not all of them. The table includes 150,000 to 200,000 clones, about 83% detected once. This CDR3 is built from 15 residues. Germline-derived CDR1 and CDR2 are SGHTA and FQGNSA. V lost 1 base, J lost 0 bases, and 7 bases lay in between. The clonotype was recovered from a man aged 40-49 years in good health and CMV-seropositive. Input material: PBMCs. This chain links TRBV7-2 with TRBJ2-1; D not resolved. This CDR3 reads CASSLVGSSYNEQFF. The CDR3 DNA sequence: TGTGCCAGCAGCTTAGTTGGCAGCTCCTACAATGAGCAGTTCTTC.